These T cell receptor beta chains were read from a single sample in a study of T cell responses to AZD1222 COVID-19 vaccine. Using immunoSEQ multiplex PCR, the repertoire was profiled, and TCRdb retains in-frame clones only, with some absent. Of approximately 150,000 clones listed, less than 95% are singletons. The sample was peripheral blood, taken on day 0 of AZD1222 vaccination. These receptors came from an adult in good health. Each CDR3 is given with its conserved first and last residue. The D gene is left open where the match is weak. Some rows mark clone size as missing; the rest say once, few, many or name a class of expanded clone.

>.|TRBD1|TRBJ1-2|TRBV19
TGTGCCAGTACGCGCAACAGGGGTGATGGCTACACCTTC
CASTRNRGDGYTF
>.|.|TRBJ2-2|TRBV7-2
TGTGCCAGCAGCCCAGGACAGTCGACCGGGGAGCTGTTTTTT
CASSPGQSTGELFF
>.|.|TRBJ2-1|TRBV13
TGTGCCAGCAGCCTTTCCCCTCCGGGGGCCGAAAAGTTCTTC
CASSLSPPGAEKFF
>.|.|TRBJ1-1|TRBV21-1
TGTGCCAGCAGCCTCGGGACAGCGGAGAACACTGAAGCTTTCTTT
CASSLGTAENTEAFF
>.|TRBD2|TRBJ2-1|TRBV29-1
TGCAGCGTTCCGATACTAGCGGGGGTTCATGAGCAGTTCTTC
CSVPILAGVHEQFF
>.|.|TRBJ2-3|TRBV19
TGTGCCAGTAGTATAGCCGGACCCGATACGCAGTATTTT
CASSIAGPDTQYF
>.|.|TRBJ2-1|TRBV29-1
TGCAGCGTTGAAGAGGGGCGCGGATACAATGAGCAGTTCTTC
CSVEEGRGYNEQFF
>.|TRBD2|TRBJ2-2|TRBV11-2
TGTGCCAGCAGCTTAGATCGGGAGGACACCGGGGAGCTGTTTTTT
CASSLDREDTGELFF
>once|.|TRBJ2-7|TRBV12-3/TRBV12-4
TGTGCCAGCGTAGACGGGCGGTCCTACGAGCAGTACTTC
CASVDGRSYEQYF
>.|.|TRBJ2-7|TRBV5-1
TGCGCCAGCAGCTCAGGCTACGAGCAGTACTTC
CASSSGYEQYF
>.|.|TRBJ2-7|TRBV19
TGTGCCAGTAGTCTCCGGGACTCCAACGGCGAGCAGTACTTC
CASSLRDSNGEQYF
>.|.|TRBJ2-2|TRBV7-3
TGTGCCAGCAGCTTCTCGGGGAACACCGGGGAGCTGTTTTTT
CASSFSGNTGELFF
>.|TRBD1|TRBJ2-7|TRBV6-5
TGTGCCAGCAGTACGACAGGGAACCCCTACGAGCAGTACTTC
CASSTTGNPYEQYF
>.|TRBD1|TRBJ1-5|TRBV24-1
TGTGCCACCAGTGATACTCAGGGGGCCGGAGGCAATCAGCCCCAGCATTTT
CATSDTQGAGGNQPQHF
>.|.|TRBJ2-2|TRBV11-2
TGTGCCAGCAGGGGTTATGGGGGGACATCTACGAACACCGGGGAGCTGTTTTTT
CASRGYGGTSTNTGELFF
>few|TRBD2|TRBJ2-3|TRBV29-1
TGCAGCGCCCCCGGGACTAGTAACAGCCTCGGTACGCAGTATTTT
CSAPGTSNSLGTQYF
>.|.|TRBJ2-7|TRBV12-3/TRBV12-4
TGTGCCAGCAGTTCCGATGAATACGAGCAGTACTTC
CASSSDEYEQYF